This T cell receptor (beta chain) was obtained from a study of cytomegalovirus exposure and HLA in healthy donors. Separate from the roughly 720-subject first cohort was the approximately 120-subject validation cohort, to which the donors belonged. Repertoires were generated with immunoSEQ multiplex PCR, while TCRdb's copy carries only in-frame clones and drops some. The sample has some 120,000 clones, about 90% seen once. The CDR3 has 16 amino acids. From germline, CDR1 is MNHNS and CDR2 SASEGT. The ends were cut back, 1 base at V and 7 bases at J, with 17 bases in the middle. In this sample, this clone turned up once. Antigen specificity is unknown. General observations from the study: Subsequent analysis showed first-cohort TCR clusters tending to co-occur in around 110 validation repertoires. A few CMV-associated chains were confirmed in vitro to be specific for CMV antigens. Reportedly, diagnosis of cytomegalovirus status by the classifier showed high specificity and sensitivity.

The TCR was taken from a woman between 18 and 30 years old in good health and CMV-seronegative. The sample taken for sequencing was PBMCs. The chain uses TRBV6-1 and TRBJ2-1; TRBD2 might be the D (6 bases). The CDR3 is CASSEEPGPSGNEQFF. The CDR3, as DNA: TGTGCCAGCAGTGAAGAGCCAGGACCCAGCGGGAATGAGCAGTTCTTC.